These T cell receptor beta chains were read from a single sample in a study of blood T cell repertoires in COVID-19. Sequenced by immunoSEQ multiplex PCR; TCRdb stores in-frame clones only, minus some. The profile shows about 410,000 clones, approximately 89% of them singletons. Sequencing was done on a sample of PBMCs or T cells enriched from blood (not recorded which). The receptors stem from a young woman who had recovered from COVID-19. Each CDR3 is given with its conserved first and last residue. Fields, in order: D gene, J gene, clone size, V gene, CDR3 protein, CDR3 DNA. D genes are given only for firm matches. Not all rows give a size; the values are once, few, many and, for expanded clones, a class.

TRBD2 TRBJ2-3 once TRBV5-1 CASSPGLAGAGDTQYF TGCGCCAGCAGCCCGGGACTAGCGGGAGCTGGAGATACGCAGTATTTT
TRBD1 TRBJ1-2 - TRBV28 CASSLGQGMREYTF TGTGCCAGCAGTTTAGGACAGGGGATGAGGGAATACACCTTC
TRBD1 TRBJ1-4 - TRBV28 CASRTRGSEKLFF TGTGCCAGCAGGACCAGGGGGAGTGAAAAACTGTTTTTT
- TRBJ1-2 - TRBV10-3 CAIYGQKGEVDGYTF TGTGCCATCTACGGTCAAAAGGGGGAAGTGGACGGCTACACCTTC
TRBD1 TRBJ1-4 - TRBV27 CASSFQGANEKLFF TGTGCCAGCAGTTTCCAGGGGGCTAATGAAAAACTGTTTTTT
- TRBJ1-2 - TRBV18 CASSPPSQLANYGYTF TGTGCCAGCTCACCACCCTCCCAATTAGCTAACTATGGCTACACCTTC
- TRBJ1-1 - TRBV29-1 CSVQRRAQMGEAFF TGCAGCGTCCAACGCAGGGCACAGATGGGAGAAGCTTTCTTT
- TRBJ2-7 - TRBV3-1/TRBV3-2 CASSQRGTYEQYF TGTGCCAGCAGCCAACGAGGGACCTACGAGCAGTACTTC
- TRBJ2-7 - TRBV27 CASSPPGWPEQYF TGTGCCAGCAGTCCCCCGGGATGGCCCGAGCAGTACTTC
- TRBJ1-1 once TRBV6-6 CASSYARRGPNTEAFF TGTGCCAGCAGTTACGCACGAAGAGGGCCGAACACTGAAGCTTTCTTT
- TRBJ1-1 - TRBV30 CAWSPALGGGNTEAFF TGTGCCTGGAGTCCCGCGCTTGGGGGGGGAAACACTGAAGCTTTCTTT
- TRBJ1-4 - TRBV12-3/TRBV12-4 CASSLGTELFF TGTGCCAGCAGTTTAGGGACAGAACTGTTTTTT
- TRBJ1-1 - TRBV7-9 CASSLGGGDTEAFF TGTGCCAGCAGCTTAGGAGGGGGGGACACTGAAGCTTTCTTT
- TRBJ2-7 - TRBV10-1 CASIIPRTVSSYEQYF TGCGCCAGCATAATCCCGAGGACAGTGAGCTCCTACGAGCAGTACTTC
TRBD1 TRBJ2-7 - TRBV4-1 CASSQLQGGYEQYF TGCGCCAGCAGCCAATTACAGGGGGGCTACGAGCAGTACTTC
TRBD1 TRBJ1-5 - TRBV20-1 CSASRTGISNQPQHF TGCAGTGCTAGTAGGACAGGGATTTCGAATCAGCCCCAGCATTTT
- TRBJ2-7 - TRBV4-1 CASSLLGSSYEQYF TGCGCCAGCAGCTTACTAGGGAGCTCCTACGAGCAGTACTTC
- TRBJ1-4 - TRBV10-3 CAISDVGASEKLFF TGTGCCATCAGTGACGTAGGGGCGAGTGAAAAACTGTTTTTT
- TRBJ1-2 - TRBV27 CASSPNAWAGNYGYTF TGTGCCAGCAGTCCGAACGCTTGGGCAGGGAACTATGGCTACACCTTC